This TCR beta chain was obtained from a study of cytomegalovirus exposure and HLA in healthy donors. Looking at the study overall: The same platform as the 500 to 700 first-cohort repertoires was used for the 120 validation repertoires, a later analysis reported. Whole-study results and caveats: A few chains tied to CMV proved CMV antigen-specific in vitro.

Clones were sequenced by immunoSEQ multiplex PCR, and TCRdb holds only the in-frame ones, with some missing. The repertoire consists of about 74,000 clones, with roughly 94% occurring once and the leading ten covering around 1.9%. To note about this clone: The antigen remains undetermined.

Sequenced: PBMCs. The sequence was obtained from a woman aged 18-29 years in good health and CMV-seropositive.

The CDR3 is CASSRAGEGQPQHF. In DNA form, the CDR3 reads TGTGCCAGCAGCAGGGCGGGGGAGGGTCAGCCCCAGCATTTT. The rearrangement uses TRBV7-9 and TRBJ1-5; weak D call: TRBD1 (5 bases). Trimming stripped 5 bases from V and 6 bases from J, with 14 bases between. This CDR3 is built from 14 residues. The germline V gene has CDR1 SEHNR and CDR2 FQNEAQ (reference sequence).